Listed below are T cell receptor beta chains from one sample, sequenced in a study of radiation and T cells in renal cell carcinoma. The table came from immunoSEQ multiplex PCR; TCRdb's copy has only in-frame clones and leaves some out. The data show about 140,000 clones, around 78% seen once. The source was blood, collected from a patient whose treatment included radiotherapy and nephrectomy. The receptors shown here come from a woman aged 45 to 65 with renal cell carcinoma. CDR3s include the opening cysteine and the closing phenylalanine or tryptophan.

J	V	CDR3
TRBJ2-6	TRBV7-8	CASSLRGLDLSGANVLTF
TRBJ1-2	TRBV10-3	CAISESSNYGYTF
TRBJ1-1	TRBV10-3	CAISVGTEAEAFF
TRBJ1-2	TRBV7-2	CASSLDPGDYGYTF
TRBJ2-7	TRBV29-1	CSVWTGLHSYEQYF
TRBJ1-2	TRBV4-2	CASSPRTGSNYGYTF
TRBJ2-7	TRBV7-6	CASSPIGLAGYEQYF
TRBJ2-3	TRBV4-2	CASSQDPLGAGYTDTQYF
TRBJ2-5	TRBV5-4	CASSSGATQETQYF
TRBJ2-3	TRBV6-5	CASSSVLWDTQYF
TRBJ2-5	TRBV4-1	CASSPPGKQETQYF
TRBJ1-1	TRBV25-1	CASSEFTGGDTEAFF
TRBJ2-7	TRBV7-2	CASSTTSGARLEQYF
TRBJ1-1	TRBV7-2	CASSPNAGARTEAFF
TRBJ1-2	TRBV4-2	CASSQETEIYGYTF
TRBJ1-3	TRBV4-1	CASSQDLVVRSGNTIYF
TRBJ2-2	TRBV7-9	CASSVGPGELFF
TRBJ1-2	TRBV9	CASSVVTGTDGYTF
TRBJ2-5	TRBV4-1	CASSQALYVETQYF
TRBJ1-1	TRBV5-6	CASSFGQGNTEAFF
TRBJ2-5	TRBV2	CASAGTSGPQETQYF
TRBJ2-3	TRBV9	CASSTEGGPTDTQYF
TRBJ1-1	TRBV28	CASSLRTNWNTEAFF
TRBJ1-6	TRBV14	CASTGSGAHSPLHF
TRBJ2-7	TRBV7-8	CASSLGLGNEQYF
TRBJ2-1	TRBV9	CASSVAPGGYNEQFF
TRBJ2-3	TRBV28	CASSFPGPTDTQYF
TRBJ1-5	TRBV15	CATSRLGSVDQPQHF
TRBJ1-5	TRBV28	CASSKITGGDQPQHF
TRBJ2-7	TRBV5-1	CASTIGQTSSYEQYF
TRBJ1-1	TRBV9	CASSVAENTEAFF
TRBJ1-2	TRBV7-9	CASRLQTLYGYTF
TRBJ1-2	TRBV5-4	CASSSMGRTDGYTF